Listed below are T cell receptor beta chains from one sample, sequenced in a study of blood T cell repertoires in COVID-19. The protocol was immunoSEQ multiplex PCR, while the TCRdb copy is restricted to in-frame clones and leaves out a portion. The table lists some 330,000 clones, roughly nine tenths of them singletons, with over 1.5% in the top ten. Sequencing was done on a sample of peripheral blood. These receptor sequences come from a woman between 25 and 40 years old with COVID-19, enrolled during active disease. CDR3s include the opening cysteine and the closing phenylalanine or tryptophan. Fields, in order: CDR3 DNA, CDR3 protein, V gene, clone size, CDR3 length, J gene, D gene. The D gene is left open where the match is weak. Size values are once, few and many counts, or a class for expanded clones, and some rows have none.

CDR3nt: TGTGCCAGCAGCTCCTTAGCGGGGGTTTATGGGTCCCAGTACTTC; CDR3aa: CASSSLAGVYGSQYF; v_gene: TRBV28; abundance: .; len: 15; j_gene: TRBJ2-5; d_gene: TRBD2
CDR3nt: TGTGCCAGTAGTATGGGCAGGGAATTTCCGCAGTATTTT; CDR3aa: CASSMGREFPQYF; v_gene: TRBV19; abundance: once; len: 13; j_gene: TRBJ2-3; d_gene: .
CDR3nt: TGTGCCAGCAGCGTCGGAGCCCCCTACAATGAGCAGTTCTTC; CDR3aa: CASSVGAPYNEQFF; v_gene: TRBV7-3; abundance: .; len: 14; j_gene: TRBJ2-1; d_gene: .
CDR3nt: TGTGCCAGCAGCCTGGGACAACTACAAGAGACCCAGTACTTC; CDR3aa: CASSLGQLQETQYF; v_gene: TRBV7-8; abundance: .; len: 14; j_gene: TRBJ2-5; d_gene: .
CDR3nt: TGTGCCACCTCCTCCTCGGAGGAGCAGTTCTTC; CDR3aa: CATSSSEEQFF; v_gene: TRBV19; abundance: .; len: 11; j_gene: TRBJ2-1; d_gene: .
CDR3nt: TGTGCCAGTAGAAATCCGGGACAGCACACCGGGGAGCTGTTTTTT; CDR3aa: CASRNPGQHTGELFF; v_gene: TRBV19; abundance: few; len: 15; j_gene: TRBJ2-2; d_gene: TRBD1
CDR3nt: TGTGCCAGCAGTCACATTTCCGGGGAGCTGTTTTTT; CDR3aa: CASSHISGELFF; v_gene: TRBV7-2; abundance: .; len: 12; j_gene: TRBJ2-2; d_gene: .
CDR3nt: TGTGCCAGCAGCTTAACAGGGGGTAACTATGGCTACACCTTC; CDR3aa: CASSLTGGNYGYTF; v_gene: TRBV11-3; abundance: .; len: 14; j_gene: TRBJ1-2; d_gene: TRBD1
CDR3nt: TGTGCCAGCAGCCTGACTAGCGGCGAGCAGTACTTC; CDR3aa: CASSLTSGEQYF; v_gene: TRBV7-2; abundance: .; len: 12; j_gene: TRBJ2-7; d_gene: TRBD2
CDR3nt: TGTGCCAGCTCTCTAGCGACGAACACCGGGGAGCTGTTTTTT; CDR3aa: CASSLATNTGELFF; v_gene: TRBV18; abundance: .; len: 14; j_gene: TRBJ2-2; d_gene: .
CDR3nt: TGTGCCAGCAGGGGACAGCAAAAGAACACTGAAGCTTTCTTT; CDR3aa: CASRGQQKNTEAFF; v_gene: TRBV7-7; abundance: .; len: 14; j_gene: TRBJ1-1; d_gene: TRBD1
CDR3nt: TGTGCCAGCAGCCTAGACCCAGGGGCTGAAGCTTTCTTT; CDR3aa: CASSLDPGAEAFF; v_gene: TRBV3-1/TRBV3-2; abundance: .; len: 13; j_gene: TRBJ1-1; d_gene: .
CDR3nt: TGTGCCAGCAGCCAACAGGCTGTAAATTCACCCCTCCACTTT; CDR3aa: CASSQQAVNSPLHF; v_gene: TRBV3-1/TRBV3-2; abundance: .; len: 14; j_gene: TRBJ1-6; d_gene: .
CDR3nt: TGTGCCAGCAGTCTAACAGGGAAAGATCTTTTTAGCAATCAGCCCCAGCATTTT; CDR3aa: CASSLTGKDLFSNQPQHF; v_gene: TRBV6-6; abundance: .; len: 18; j_gene: TRBJ1-5; d_gene: .
CDR3nt: TGCGCCAGCAGCCCCTCACCCCTCAGGGTCAAAAACATTCAGTACTTC; CDR3aa: CASSPSPLRVKNIQYF; v_gene: TRBV5-1; abundance: .; len: 16; j_gene: TRBJ2-4; d_gene: .
CDR3nt: TGTGCCAGCTCACGACAGGGGGGTGAAAAACTGTTTTTT; CDR3aa: CASSRQGGEKLFF; v_gene: TRBV18; abundance: .; len: 13; j_gene: TRBJ1-4; d_gene: TRBD1
CDR3nt: TGCAGCGGGACAGGGCAAAAGGATGAGCAGTTCTTC; CDR3aa: CSGTGQKDEQFF; v_gene: TRBV29-1; abundance: few; len: 12; j_gene: TRBJ2-1; d_gene: TRBD1
CDR3nt: TGCGCCAGCAGCCTACCTGGGGCTTTCTCTGGAAACACCATATATTTT; CDR3aa: CASSLPGAFSGNTIYF; v_gene: TRBV4-1; abundance: .; len: 16; j_gene: TRBJ1-3; d_gene: .
CDR3nt: TGTGCCAGCAGTTACTCGCCGGGGAGTTCACGGGGGTACACCTTC; CDR3aa: CASSYSPGSSRGYTF; v_gene: TRBV6-6; abundance: .; len: 15; j_gene: TRBJ1-2; d_gene: .
CDR3nt: TGTGCCAGCAGCTCGGACGGTGGGGGGACTGAAGCTTTCTTT; CDR3aa: CASSSDGGGTEAFF; v_gene: TRBV7-9; abundance: .; len: 14; j_gene: TRBJ1-1; d_gene: .
CDR3nt: TGTGCCAGCAGCTTAGTGAGCTCCTATAATTCACCCCTCCACTTT; CDR3aa: CASSLVSSYNSPLHF; v_gene: TRBV7-9; abundance: .; len: 15; j_gene: TRBJ1-6; d_gene: .
CDR3nt: TGTGCCAGCAGGGTACAGGGCGAGACCCAGTACTTC; CDR3aa: CASRVQGETQYF; v_gene: TRBV2; abundance: .; len: 12; j_gene: TRBJ2-5; d_gene: .
CDR3nt: TGTGCCAGCAGTTTATCGAGGACAGCAACCTACGAGCAGTACTTC; CDR3aa: CASSLSRTATYEQYF; v_gene: TRBV27; abundance: .; len: 15; j_gene: TRBJ2-7; d_gene: .
CDR3nt: TGTGCCAGTAGTACTAAATCAGGGTTGGACGGCTACACCTTC; CDR3aa: CASSTKSGLDGYTF; v_gene: TRBV19; abundance: .; len: 14; j_gene: TRBJ1-2; d_gene: .
CDR3nt: TGTGCCAGCAGCCGAACCGGGACAGGGGGCGGCTACACCTTC; CDR3aa: CASSRTGTGGGYTF; v_gene: TRBV7-8; abundance: .; len: 14; j_gene: TRBJ1-2; d_gene: TRBD1
CDR3nt: TGTGCCAGCTCATCTGGGACTAGCGGGCGCACAGATACGCAGTATTTT; CDR3aa: CASSSGTSGRTDTQYF; v_gene: TRBV18; abundance: .; len: 16; j_gene: TRBJ2-3; d_gene: TRBD2
CDR3nt: TGTGCCAGCAGCTGGACCCCAGGGGGCACTGAAGCTTTCTTT; CDR3aa: CASSWTPGGTEAFF; v_gene: TRBV7-2; abundance: .; len: 14; j_gene: TRBJ1-1; d_gene: TRBD1
CDR3nt: TGTGCCAGCAGTAAACAGGATAGCAATCAGCCCCAGCATTTT; CDR3aa: CASSKQDSNQPQHF; v_gene: TRBV7-9; abundance: .; len: 14; j_gene: TRBJ1-5; d_gene: .